This record concerns one TCR beta chain sequence. The antigen is unknown. V was clipped by 5 bases and J by 2 bases, with 13 bases between them. Germline CDR1 and CDR2: SGHTA and FQGTGA. The CDR3 is 14 residues long. The TCR-sequenced patients were a few responders to pembrolizumab. These data originate in a study of PD-1 blockade in mismatch repair-deficient tumors. Study details: All were previously treated, progressing patients with about twelve mismatch repair-deficient cancer types. Findings of the study overall: Rapid post-treatment expansion, then contraction, generally preceding radiologic response, marked tumor-resident clones.

Only in-frame clones appear in the TCRdb table, and some are missing; sequencing was by immunoSEQ multiplex PCR. This sample yields roughly 70,000 clones, of which approximately 82% are seen a single time; nearly 5.5% belongs to the top ten. The TCR originated in an adult with mismatch repair-deficient cancer. The sample consisted of peripheral blood, taken 2 weeks after starting pembrolizumab. The gene calls are TRBV7-3 and TRBJ2-7; D could derive from TRBD1 or TRBD2 (5 bases each). The CDR3 bases are TGTGCCAGCAGCGACGGGGCAGGGACCTACGAGCAGTACTTC. The encoded protein is CASSDGAGTYEQYF.